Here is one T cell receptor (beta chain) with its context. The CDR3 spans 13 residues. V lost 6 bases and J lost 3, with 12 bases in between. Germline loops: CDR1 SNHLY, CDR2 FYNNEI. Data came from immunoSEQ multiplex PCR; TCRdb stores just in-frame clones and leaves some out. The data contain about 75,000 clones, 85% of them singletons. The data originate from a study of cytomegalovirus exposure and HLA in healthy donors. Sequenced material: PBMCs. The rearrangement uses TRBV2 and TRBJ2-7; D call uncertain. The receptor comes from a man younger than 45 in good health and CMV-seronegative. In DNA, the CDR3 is TGTGCCAGCAGCCGGGTCACACTCTACGAGCAGTACTTC. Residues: CASSRVTLYEQYF.